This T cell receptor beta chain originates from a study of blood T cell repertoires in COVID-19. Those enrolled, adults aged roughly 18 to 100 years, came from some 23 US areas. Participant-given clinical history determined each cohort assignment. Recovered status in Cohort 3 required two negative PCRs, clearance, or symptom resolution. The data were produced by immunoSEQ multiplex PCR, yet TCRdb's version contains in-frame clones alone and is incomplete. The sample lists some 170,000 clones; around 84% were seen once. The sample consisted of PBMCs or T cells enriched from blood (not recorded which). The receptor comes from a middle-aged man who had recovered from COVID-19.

The CDR3 DNA reads as TGTGCCAGCAGCCCACAAGACAGGGGGGGTGAAAAACTGTTTTTT. It yields the protein CASSPQDRGGEKLFF. The genes are TRBV14 and TRBJ1-4, with 9 bases lining up with TRBD1. This CDR3 contains 15 residues. V lost 4 bases and J lost 7; bases outside the gene matches: 7. Germline V lookup: CDR1 SGHDN, CDR2 FVKESK.